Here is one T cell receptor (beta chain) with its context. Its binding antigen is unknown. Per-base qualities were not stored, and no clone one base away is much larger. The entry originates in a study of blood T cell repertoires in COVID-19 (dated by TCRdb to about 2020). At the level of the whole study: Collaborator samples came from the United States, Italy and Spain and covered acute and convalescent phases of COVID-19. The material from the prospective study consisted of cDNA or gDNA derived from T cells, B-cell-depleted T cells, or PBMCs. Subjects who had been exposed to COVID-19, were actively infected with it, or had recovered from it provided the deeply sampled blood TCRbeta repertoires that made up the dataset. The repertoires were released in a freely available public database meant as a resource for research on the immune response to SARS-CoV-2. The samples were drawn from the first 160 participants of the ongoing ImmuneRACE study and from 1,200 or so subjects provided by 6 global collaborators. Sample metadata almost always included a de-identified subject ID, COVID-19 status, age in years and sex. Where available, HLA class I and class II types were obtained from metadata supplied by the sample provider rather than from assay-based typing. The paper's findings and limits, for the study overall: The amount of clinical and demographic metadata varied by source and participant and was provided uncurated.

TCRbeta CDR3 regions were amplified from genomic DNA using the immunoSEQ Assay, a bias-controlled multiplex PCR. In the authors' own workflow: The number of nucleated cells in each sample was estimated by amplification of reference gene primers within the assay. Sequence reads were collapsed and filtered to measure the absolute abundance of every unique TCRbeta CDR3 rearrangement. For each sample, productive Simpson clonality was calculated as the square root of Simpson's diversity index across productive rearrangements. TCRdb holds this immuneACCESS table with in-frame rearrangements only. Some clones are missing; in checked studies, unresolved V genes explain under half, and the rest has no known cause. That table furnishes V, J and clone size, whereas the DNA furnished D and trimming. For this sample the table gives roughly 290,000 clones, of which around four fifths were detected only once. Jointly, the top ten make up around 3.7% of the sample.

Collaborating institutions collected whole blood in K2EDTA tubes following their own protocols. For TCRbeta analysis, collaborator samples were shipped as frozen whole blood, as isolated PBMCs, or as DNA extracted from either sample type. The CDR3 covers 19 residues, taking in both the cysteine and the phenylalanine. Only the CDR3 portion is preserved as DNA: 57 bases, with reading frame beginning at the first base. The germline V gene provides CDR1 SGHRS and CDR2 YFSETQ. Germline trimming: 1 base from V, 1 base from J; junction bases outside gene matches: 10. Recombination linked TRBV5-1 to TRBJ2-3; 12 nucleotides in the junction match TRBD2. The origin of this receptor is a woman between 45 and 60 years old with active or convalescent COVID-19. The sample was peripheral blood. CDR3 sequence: CASSLFSSGLAGRTDTQYF. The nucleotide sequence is TGCGCCAGCAGCTTGTTTAGCAGTGGACTAGCGGGGCGCACAGATACGCAGTATTTT.